This T cell receptor (beta chain) was obtained from a study of CD8+ T cells in alopecia areata. Overall study: Oral tofacitinib (5 to 10 mg twice daily) was administered to treated patients. Overall study findings and caveats: Tofacitinib produced a significant decrease in scalp clonality and in expanded CD8+ clones among the top 100. The study found TCR sharing across patients less clear than in mice, possibly for HLA reasons. Alopecia totalis/universalis scalp especially showed more expanded CD8+ clones than normal scalp.

The CDR3 has 14 amino acids. Germline-derived CDR1 and CDR2 are GTSNPN and SVGIG (reference sequence). Trimming pared 5 bases from V and 4 bases from J, leaving 16 bases between. Reverse transcription of extracted RNA yielded cDNA, which provided the sequencing template. This table comes from immunoSEQ multiplex PCR, and its TCRdb copy is limited to in-frame clones, with some not included. The sample holds about 110,000 clones, about 83% seen once. The treatment was: oral pan-JAK inhibitor, 5-10 mg twice daily. Comment on this clone: Its antigen is still unknown.

The material sequenced was CD8+ T cells sorted from blood, taken at week 24, from a patient treated with tofacitinib. The rearrangement uses TRBV30 and TRBJ2-3, with D perhaps TRBD1 (6 bases). This clonotype was obtained from a human donor with alopecia areata. Here the CDR3 reads CAWSQGAGPDTQYF. CDR3 coding DNA: TGTGCCTGGTCACAGGGCGCAGGGCCAGATACGCAGTATTTT.